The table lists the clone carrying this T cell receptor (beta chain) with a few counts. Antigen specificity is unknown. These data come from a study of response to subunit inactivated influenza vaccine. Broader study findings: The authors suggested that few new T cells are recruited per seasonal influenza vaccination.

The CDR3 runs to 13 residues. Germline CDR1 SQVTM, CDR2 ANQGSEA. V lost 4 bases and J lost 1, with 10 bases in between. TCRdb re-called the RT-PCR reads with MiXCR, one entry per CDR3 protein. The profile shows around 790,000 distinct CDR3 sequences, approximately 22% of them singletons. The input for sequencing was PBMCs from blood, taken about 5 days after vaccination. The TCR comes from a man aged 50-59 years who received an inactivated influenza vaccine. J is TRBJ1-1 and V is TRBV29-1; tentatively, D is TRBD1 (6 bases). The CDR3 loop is CSVGGGRNTEAFF. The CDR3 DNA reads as TGCAGCGTTGGAGGGGGAAGGAACACTGAAGCTTTCTTT. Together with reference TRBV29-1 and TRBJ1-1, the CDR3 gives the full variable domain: SAVISQKPSRDICQRGTSLTIQCQVDSQVTMMFWYRQQPGQSLTLIATANQGSEATYESGFVIDKFPISRPNLTFSTLTVSNMSPEDSSIYLCSVGGGRNTEAFFGQGTRLTVV.